This TCR beta chain is from a study of early T cells in non-severe SARS-CoV-2 infection. Study-wide context: Alpha and beta chains were unpaired, from unsorted whole-blood bulk RNA.

Notes on the study in general: Lookups in VDJdb leaned toward anti-spike CD8 responses and missed private and CD4 specificities.

For this clonotype: Its antigen is as yet unknown.

TCRdb independently ran MiXCR on the 5' RACE reads; one entry per CDR3 protein. The table lists about 77,000 distinct CDR3 sequences, less than 5.5% of them singletons, with under 8% in the top ten. Sequencing used whole blood, obtained at baseline. This TCR was sampled from an adult who was a healthcare worker with PCR-confirmed SARS-CoV-2 infection or an uninfected control (not recorded which).

CDR3 bases: TGCAGCGTCCTGAAAAGACAGGGAGGCGAGCAGTACTTC. Translation: CSVLKRQGGEQYF. This chain connects TRBV29-1 to TRBJ2-7; tentatively, D is TRBD1 (7 bases). This CDR3 has 13 amino acids. V was trimmed by 6 bases and J by 6 bases, leaving 18 bases between them. Looked up from germline, CDR1 is SQVTM and CDR2 is ANQGSEA.